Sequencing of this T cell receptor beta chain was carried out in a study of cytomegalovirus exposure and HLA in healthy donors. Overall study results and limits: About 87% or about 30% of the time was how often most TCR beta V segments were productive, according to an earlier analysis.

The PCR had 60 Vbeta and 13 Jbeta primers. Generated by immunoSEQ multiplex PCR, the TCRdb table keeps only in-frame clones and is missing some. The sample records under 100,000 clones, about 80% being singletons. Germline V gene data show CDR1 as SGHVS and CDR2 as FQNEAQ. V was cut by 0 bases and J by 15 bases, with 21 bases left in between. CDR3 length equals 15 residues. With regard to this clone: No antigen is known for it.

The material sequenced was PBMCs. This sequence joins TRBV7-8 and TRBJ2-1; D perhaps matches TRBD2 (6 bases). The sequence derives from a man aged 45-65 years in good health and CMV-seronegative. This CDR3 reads CASSLAGERRGSTFF. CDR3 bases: TGTGCCAGCAGCTTAGCTGGGGAAAGGCGGGGTAGCACGTTCTTC.